The T cell receptor (beta chain) under discussion was sequenced for a study of control samples from healthy donors and cancer patients (dated by TCRdb to 2018 to 2021). Details on this clone: This receptor's antigen is unknown. Base qualities were left out, and no much larger clone turns up one base away.

Preparation of the library involved the immunoSEQ multiplex PCR assay. Entries here come from immuneACCESS through TCRdb and include only in-frame sequences with V and J called. Some clones fail to appear in such tables; in the studies checked, an unresolved V gene covers under half of the shortfall, and the cause of the remainder is unknown. This sample has 120,000 or so clones in its table, and over 80% of those were observed once. 0.55% to 0.6% of the sample goes to the ten largest clones. Sequenced input: PBMCs. The TCR sequence derives from a man at least 80 years old with head and neck cancer.

The nucleotides read TGTGCCAGCAGTGCCCCCCGGGGGGTCCACGAGCAGTACTTC. This yields the protein CASSAPRGVHEQYF. The chain couples TRBV2 to TRBJ2-7; 7 central nucleotides agree with TRBD2. V lost 4 bases and J lost 5 bases, and the count of bases not matched to a germline gene is 8. There are 14 amino acids in the CDR3, from cysteine to phenylalanine inclusive. Just the 42-base CDR3 DNA is kept, in frame starting at base 1. CDR1 and CDR2 (SNHLY, FYNNEI) derive from the germline V gene.